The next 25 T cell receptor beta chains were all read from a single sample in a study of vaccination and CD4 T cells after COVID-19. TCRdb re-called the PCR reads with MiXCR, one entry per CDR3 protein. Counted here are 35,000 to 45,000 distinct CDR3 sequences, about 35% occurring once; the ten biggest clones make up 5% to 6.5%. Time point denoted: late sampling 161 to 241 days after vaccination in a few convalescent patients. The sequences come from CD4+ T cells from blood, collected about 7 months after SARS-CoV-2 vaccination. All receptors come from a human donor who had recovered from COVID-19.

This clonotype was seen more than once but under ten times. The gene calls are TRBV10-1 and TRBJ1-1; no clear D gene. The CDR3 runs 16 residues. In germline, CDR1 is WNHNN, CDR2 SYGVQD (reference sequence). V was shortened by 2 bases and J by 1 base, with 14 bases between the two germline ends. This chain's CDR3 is CASSEVSAIRNTEAFF. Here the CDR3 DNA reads TGCGCCAGCAGTGAGGTGTCCGCGATTAGGAACACTGAAGCTTTCTTT.

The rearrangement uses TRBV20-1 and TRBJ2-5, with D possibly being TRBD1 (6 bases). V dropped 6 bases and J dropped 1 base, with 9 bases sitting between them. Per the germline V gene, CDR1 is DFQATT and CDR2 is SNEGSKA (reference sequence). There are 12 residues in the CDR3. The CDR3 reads CSAMDSQETQYF. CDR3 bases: TGCAGTGCGATGGACAGCCAAGAGACCCAGTACTTC.

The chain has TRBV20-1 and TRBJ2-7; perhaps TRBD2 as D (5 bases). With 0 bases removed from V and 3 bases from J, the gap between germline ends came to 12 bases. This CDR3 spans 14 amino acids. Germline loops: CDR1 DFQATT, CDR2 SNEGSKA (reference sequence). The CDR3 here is CSARDSGRGYEQYF. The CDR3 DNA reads TGCAGTGCTAGAGATTCGGGCCGGGGCTACGAGCAGTACTTC.

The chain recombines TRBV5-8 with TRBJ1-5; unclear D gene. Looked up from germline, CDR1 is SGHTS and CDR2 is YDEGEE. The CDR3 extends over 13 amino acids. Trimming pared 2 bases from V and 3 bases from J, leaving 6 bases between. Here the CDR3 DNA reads TGTGCCAGCAGCTTCGACAACAATCAGCCCCAGCATTTT. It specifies CASSFDNNQPQHF.

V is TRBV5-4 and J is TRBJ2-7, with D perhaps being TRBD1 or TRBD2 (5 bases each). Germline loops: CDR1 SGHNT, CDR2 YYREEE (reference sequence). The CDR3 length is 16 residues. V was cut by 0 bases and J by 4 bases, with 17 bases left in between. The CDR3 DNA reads TGTGCCAGCAGCTTGGAGGCAGGGACCATTTTGTACGAGCAGTACTTC. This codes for CASSLEAGTILYEQYF.

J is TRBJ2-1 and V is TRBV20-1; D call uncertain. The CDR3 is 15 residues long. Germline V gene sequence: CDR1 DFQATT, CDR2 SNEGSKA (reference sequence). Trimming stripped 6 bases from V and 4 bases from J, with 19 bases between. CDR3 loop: CSAPDWRNEYNEQFF. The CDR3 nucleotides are TGCAGTGCACCTGATTGGCGGAATGAATACAATGAGCAGTTCTTC.

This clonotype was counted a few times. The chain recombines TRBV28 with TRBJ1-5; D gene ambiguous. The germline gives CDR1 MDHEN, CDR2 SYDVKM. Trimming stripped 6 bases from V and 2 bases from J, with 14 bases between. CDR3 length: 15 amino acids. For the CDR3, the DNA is TGTGCCAGCAGAAACCCCGGGGAGGGCAATCAGCCCCAGCATTTT. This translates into CASRNPGEGNQPQHF. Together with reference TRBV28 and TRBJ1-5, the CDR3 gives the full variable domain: DVKVTQSSRYLVKRTGEKVFLECVQDMDHENMFWYRQDPGLGLRLIYFSYDVKMKEKGDIPEGYSVSREKKERFSLILESASTNQTSMYLCASRNPGEGNQPQHFGDGTRLSIL.

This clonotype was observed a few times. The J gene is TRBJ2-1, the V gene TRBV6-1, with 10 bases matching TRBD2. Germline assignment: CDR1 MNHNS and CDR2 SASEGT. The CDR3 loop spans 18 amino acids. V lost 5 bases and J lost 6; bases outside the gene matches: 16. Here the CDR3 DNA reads TGTGCCAGCAGTAAACCTGCCGGGACTAGCGTGGCCAGCAATGAGCAGTTCTTC. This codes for CASSKPAGTSVASNEQFF.

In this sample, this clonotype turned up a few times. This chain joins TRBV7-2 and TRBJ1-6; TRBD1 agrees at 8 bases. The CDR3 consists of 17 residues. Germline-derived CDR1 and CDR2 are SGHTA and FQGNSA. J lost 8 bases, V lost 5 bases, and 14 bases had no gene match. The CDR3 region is CASSHLPDRGSDSPLHF. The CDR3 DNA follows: TGTGCCAGCAGCCACCTCCCCGACAGGGGTAGCGATTCACCCCTCCACTTT. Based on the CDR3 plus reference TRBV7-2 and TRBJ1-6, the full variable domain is GAGVSQSPSNKVTEKGKDVELRCDPISGHTALYWYRQSLGQGLEFLIYFQGNSAPDKSGLPSDRFSAERTGGSVSTLTIQRTQQEDSAVYLCASSHLPDRGSDSPLHFGNGTRLTVT.

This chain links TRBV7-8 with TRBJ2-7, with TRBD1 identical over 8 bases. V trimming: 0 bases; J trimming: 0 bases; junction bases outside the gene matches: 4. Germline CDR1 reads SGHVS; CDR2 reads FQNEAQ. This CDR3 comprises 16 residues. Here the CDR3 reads CASSLAAGGGSYEQYF. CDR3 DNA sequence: TGTGCCAGCAGCTTAGCGGCAGGGGGCGGCTCCTACGAGCAGTACTTC.

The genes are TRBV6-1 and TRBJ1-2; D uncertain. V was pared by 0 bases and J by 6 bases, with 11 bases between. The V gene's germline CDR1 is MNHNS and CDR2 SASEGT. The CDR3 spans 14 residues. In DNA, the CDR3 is TGTGCCAGCAGTGAAGCGAGCGGGTATAATGGCTACACCTTC. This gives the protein CASSEASGYNGYTF.

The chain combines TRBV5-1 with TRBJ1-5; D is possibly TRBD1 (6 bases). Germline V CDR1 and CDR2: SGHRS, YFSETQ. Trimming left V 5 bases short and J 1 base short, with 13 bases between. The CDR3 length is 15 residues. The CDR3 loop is CASRIDQGSNQPQHF. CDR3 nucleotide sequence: TGCGCCAGCAGAATCGATCAGGGGAGCAATCAGCCCCAGCATTTT. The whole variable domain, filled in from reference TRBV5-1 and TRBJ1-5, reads KAGVTQTPRYLIKTRGQQVTLSCSPISGHRSVSWYQQTPGQGLQFLFEYFSETQRNKGNFPGRFSGRQFSNSRSEMNVSTLELGDSALYLCASRIDQGSNQPQHFGDGTRLSIL.

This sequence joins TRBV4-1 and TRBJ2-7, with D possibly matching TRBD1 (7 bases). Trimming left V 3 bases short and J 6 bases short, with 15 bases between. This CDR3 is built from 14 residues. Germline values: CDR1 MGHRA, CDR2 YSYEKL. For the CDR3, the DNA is TGCGCCAGCAGCCACAGACAGGGACTCGGCGAGCAGTACTTC. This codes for CASSHRQGLGEQYF.

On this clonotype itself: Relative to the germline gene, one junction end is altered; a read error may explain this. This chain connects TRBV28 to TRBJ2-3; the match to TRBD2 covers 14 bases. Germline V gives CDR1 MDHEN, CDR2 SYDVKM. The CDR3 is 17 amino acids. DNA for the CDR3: TGTGCCAGCAAACTCCCGGGACTAGCGGGAGCGGCAGATGCGCAGTATTTT. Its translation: CASKLPGLAGAADAQYF.

CDR3 loop: CSARDPGTSDYEQYF. The CDR3, as DNA: TGCAGTGCTAGAGACCCGGGGACTAGCGATTACGAGCAGTACTTC. The rearrangement joins TRBV20-1 to TRBJ2-7, with 10 bases matching TRBD2. CDR1 is DFQATT, CDR2 SNEGSKA, per germline (reference sequence). The CDR3 consists of 15 residues. J lost 4 bases, V lost 0 bases, and 6 bases had no gene match.

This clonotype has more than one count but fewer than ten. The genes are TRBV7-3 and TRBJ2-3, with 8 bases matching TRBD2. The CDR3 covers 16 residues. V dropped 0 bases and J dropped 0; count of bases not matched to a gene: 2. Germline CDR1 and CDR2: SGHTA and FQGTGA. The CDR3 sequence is CASSLTSGMSTDTQYF. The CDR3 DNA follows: TGTGCCAGCAGCTTAACTAGCGGGATGAGCACAGATACGCAGTATTTT.

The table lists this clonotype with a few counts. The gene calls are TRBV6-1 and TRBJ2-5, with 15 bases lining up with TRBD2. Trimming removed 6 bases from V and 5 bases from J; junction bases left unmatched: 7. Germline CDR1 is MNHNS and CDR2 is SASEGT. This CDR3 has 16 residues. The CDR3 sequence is CASRGFGTSGGETQYF. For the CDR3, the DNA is TGTGCCAGCAGAGGATTCGGGACTAGCGGGGGGGAGACCCAGTACTTC.

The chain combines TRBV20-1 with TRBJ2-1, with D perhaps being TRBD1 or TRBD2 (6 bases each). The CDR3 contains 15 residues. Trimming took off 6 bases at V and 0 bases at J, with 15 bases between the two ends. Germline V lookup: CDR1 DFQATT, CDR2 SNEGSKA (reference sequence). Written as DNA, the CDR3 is TGCAGTGCCATCCCGGGGGCATCCTCCTACAATGAGCAGTTCTTC. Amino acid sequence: CSAIPGASSYNEQFF.

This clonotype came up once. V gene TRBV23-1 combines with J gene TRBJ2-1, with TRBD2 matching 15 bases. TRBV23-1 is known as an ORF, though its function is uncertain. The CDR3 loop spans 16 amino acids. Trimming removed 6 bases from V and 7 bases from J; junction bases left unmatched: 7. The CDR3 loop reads CASRGLAGGPGNEQFF. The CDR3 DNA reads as TGCGCCAGCAGAGGACTAGCGGGAGGGCCGGGGAATGAGCAGTTCTTC.

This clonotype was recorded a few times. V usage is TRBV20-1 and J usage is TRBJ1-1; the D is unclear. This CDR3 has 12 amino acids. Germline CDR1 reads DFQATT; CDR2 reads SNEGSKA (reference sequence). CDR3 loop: CGVSPLNTEAFF. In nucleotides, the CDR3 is TGCGGAGTGTCGCCCTTGAACACTGAAGCTTTCTTT.

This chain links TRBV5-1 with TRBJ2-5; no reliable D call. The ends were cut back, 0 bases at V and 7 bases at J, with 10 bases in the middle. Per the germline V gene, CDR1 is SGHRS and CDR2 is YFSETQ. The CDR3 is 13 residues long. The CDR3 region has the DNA TGCGCCAGCAGCTTGGAAGGAAAAGTGACCCAGTACTTC. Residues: CASSLEGKVTQYF.

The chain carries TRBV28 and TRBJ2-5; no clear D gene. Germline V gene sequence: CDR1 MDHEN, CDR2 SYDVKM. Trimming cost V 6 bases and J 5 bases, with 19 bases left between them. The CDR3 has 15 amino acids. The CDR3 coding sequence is TGTGCCAGCAGCCCCGTTACTGGGGTTGGGGAGACCCAGTACTTC. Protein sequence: CASSPVTGVGETQYF.

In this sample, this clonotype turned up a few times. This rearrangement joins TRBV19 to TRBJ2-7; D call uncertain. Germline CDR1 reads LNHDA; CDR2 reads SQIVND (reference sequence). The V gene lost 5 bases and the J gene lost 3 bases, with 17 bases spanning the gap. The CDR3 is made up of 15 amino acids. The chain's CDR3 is CASSQDHFVNYEQYF. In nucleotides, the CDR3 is TGTGCCAGTAGTCAAGACCATTTTGTGAACTACGAGCAGTACTTC.

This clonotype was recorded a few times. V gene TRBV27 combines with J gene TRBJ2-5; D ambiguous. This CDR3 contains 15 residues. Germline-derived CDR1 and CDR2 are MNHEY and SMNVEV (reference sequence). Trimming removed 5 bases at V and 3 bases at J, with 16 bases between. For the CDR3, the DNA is TGTGCCAGCAGTGCCTATACCGGGTCGGAAGAGACCCAGTACTTC. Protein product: CASSAYTGSEETQYF.

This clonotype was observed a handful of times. CDR3 sequence reads: CSARGPGTGVSRSSYEQYF. The CDR3 nucleotides read TGCAGTGCTAGAGGACCCGGGACAGGGGTATCTAGGAGCTCCTACGAGCAGTACTTC. The chain carries TRBV20-1 and TRBJ2-7, with 10 positions matching TRBD1. The CDR3 spans 19 residues. Per the germline V gene, CDR1 is DFQATT and CDR2 is SNEGSKA (reference sequence). The ends lost 1 base at V and 0 bases at J; junction bases unmatched: 15.